The entry that follows covers one T cell receptor (beta chain) sequence. Its antigen is as yet unknown. The read comes to an end 3 residues before the CDR3 does, leaving the germline J gene to fill in the end. Measured with immunoSEQ multiplex PCR; TCRdb has only the in-frame clones, and not every one. The repertoire has approximately 20,000 clones, none seen only once; the ten largest take 2.5% to 3%. The data derive from a study of T cell clonality in common variable immunodeficiency. This CDR3 spans 13 amino acids. The germline V gene has CDR1 LNHDA and CDR2 SQIVND (reference sequence). V lost 5 bases and J lost 8; bases outside the gene matches: 4. Overall study results and limits: Reportedly, TCR beta sequences from common variable immunodeficiency showed fewer deletions and N-nucleotide insertions.

This sequence joins TRBV19 and TRBJ2-1; 9 bases align to TRBD1. The sample taken for sequencing was peripheral blood mononuclear cells. The TCR originated in a human donor with common variable immunodeficiency. The covered CDR3 bases are TGTGCCAGTAGTTGGGACAGGGTGGATGAG. Translating gives CASSWDRVDE. The full-length CDR3 reads as CASSWDRVDEQFF.